This TCR beta chain was identified in a study of cytomegalovirus exposure and HLA in healthy donors. Clones were sequenced by immunoSEQ multiplex PCR, and TCRdb holds only the in-frame ones, with some missing. The sample contains 150,000 or so clones, approximately 86% of which appear only once. CDR1 MNHEY and CDR2 SMNVEV come from the germline V gene (reference sequence). V lost 2 bases, J lost 0 bases, and 8 bases lay in between. CDR3 length: 15 amino acids. The chain uses TRBV27 and TRBJ2-1; D perhaps matches TRBD2 (5 bases). The TCR was taken from a human donor in good health. Sequences were obtained from PBMCs. CDR3 nucleotide sequence: TGTGCCAGCAGTTTAAGAGGAGGCTCCTACAATGAGCAGTTCTTC. This translates into CASSLRGGSYNEQFF.